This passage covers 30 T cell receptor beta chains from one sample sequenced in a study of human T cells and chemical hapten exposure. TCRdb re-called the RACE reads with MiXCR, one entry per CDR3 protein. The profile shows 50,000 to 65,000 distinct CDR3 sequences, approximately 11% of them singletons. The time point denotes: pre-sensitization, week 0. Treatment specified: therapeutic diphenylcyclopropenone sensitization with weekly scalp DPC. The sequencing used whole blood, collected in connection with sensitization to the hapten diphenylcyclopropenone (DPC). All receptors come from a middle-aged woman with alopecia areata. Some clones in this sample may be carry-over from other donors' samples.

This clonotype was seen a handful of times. The CDR3 spells CSAARLGAQETQYF. CDR3 nucleotides: TGCAGTGCTGCCCGCCTCGGTGCCCAAGAGACCCAGTACTTC. V and J are TRBV20-1 and TRBJ2-5; no reliable D call. The germline CDR1 and CDR2 sequences are DFQATT and SNEGSKA (reference sequence). The V end was cut by 5 bases, the J end by 1 base, with 14 bases between. The CDR3 sequence is 14 residues long.

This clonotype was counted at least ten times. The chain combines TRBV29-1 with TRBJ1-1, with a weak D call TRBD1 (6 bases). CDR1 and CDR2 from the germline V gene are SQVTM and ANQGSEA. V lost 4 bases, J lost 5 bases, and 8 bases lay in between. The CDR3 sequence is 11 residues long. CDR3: CSVATGTEAFF. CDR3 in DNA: TGCAGCGTTGCTACAGGGACTGAAGCTTTCTTT.

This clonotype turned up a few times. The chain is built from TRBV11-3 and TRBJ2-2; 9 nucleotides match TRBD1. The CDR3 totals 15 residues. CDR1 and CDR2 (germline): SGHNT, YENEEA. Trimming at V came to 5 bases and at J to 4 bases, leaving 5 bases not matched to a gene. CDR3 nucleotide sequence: TGTGCCAGCAGCCCGGGACAGGGACTCACCGGGGAGCTGTTTTTT. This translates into CASSPGQGLTGELFF.

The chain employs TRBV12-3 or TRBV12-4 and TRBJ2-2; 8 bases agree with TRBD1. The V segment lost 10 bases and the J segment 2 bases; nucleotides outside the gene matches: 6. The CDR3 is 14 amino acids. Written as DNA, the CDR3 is TGTGCCACCACGGACAGGGTAAACACCGGGGAGCTGTTTTTT. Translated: CATTDRVNTGELFF.

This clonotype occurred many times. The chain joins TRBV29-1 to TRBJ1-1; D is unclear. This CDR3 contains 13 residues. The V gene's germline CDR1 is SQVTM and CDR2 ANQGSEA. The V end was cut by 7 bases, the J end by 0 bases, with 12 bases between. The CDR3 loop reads CSASDGLNTEAFF. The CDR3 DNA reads TGCAGCGCTTCGGACGGATTGAACACTGAAGCTTTCTTT.

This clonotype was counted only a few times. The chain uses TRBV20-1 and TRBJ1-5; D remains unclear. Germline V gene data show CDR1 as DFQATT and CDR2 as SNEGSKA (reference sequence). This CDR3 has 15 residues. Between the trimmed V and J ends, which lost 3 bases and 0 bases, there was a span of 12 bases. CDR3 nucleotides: TGCAGTGCTAGCTTTGCTGTGGATAGCAATCAGCCCCAGCATTTT. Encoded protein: CSASFAVDSNQPQHF.

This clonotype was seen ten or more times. The CDR3 region is CASSLFGSMGVNEKLFF. The CDR3 bases are TGTGCCAGCAGCTTGTTTGGTTCGATGGGGGTTAATGAAAAACTGTTTTTT. The chain is built from TRBV5-6 and TRBJ1-4, with D perhaps matching TRBD1 (5 bases). In germline, CDR1 is SGHDT, CDR2 YYEEEE. V dropped 1 base and J dropped 4 bases, with 17 bases sitting between them. This CDR3 comprises 17 residues.

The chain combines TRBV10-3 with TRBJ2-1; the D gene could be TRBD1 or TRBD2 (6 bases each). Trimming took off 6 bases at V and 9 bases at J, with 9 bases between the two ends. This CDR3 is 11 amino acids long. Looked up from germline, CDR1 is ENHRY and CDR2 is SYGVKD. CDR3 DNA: TGTGCCATCAGGCGGGACACTGAGCAGTTCTTC. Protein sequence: CAIRRDTEQFF.

In DNA form, the CDR3 reads TGTGCCAGCAGTGAAGTTAGCACCGGGGAGCTGTTTTTT. As protein: CASSEVSTGELFF. This chain joins TRBV2 and TRBJ2-2, with D unclear. There are 13 residues in the CDR3. CDR1 and CDR2 from the germline V gene are SNHLY and FYNNEI. The V and J ends lost 1 base and 4 bases respectively, with 4 bases between them. Full variable domain (missing parts from reference TRBV2 and TRBJ2-2): EPEVTQTPSHQVTQMGQEVILRCVPISNHLYFYWYRQILGQKVEFLVSFYNNEISEKSEIFDDQFSVERPDGSNFTLKIRSTKLEDSAMYFCASSEVSTGELFFGEGSRLTVL.

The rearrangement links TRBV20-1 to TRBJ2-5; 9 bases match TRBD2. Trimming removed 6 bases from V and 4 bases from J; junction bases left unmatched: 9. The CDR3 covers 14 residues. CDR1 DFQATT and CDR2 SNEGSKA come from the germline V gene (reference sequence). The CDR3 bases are TGCAGTGCCGCAGCGGGGGGCGACGGAGAGACCCAGTACTTC. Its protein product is CSAAAGGDGETQYF.

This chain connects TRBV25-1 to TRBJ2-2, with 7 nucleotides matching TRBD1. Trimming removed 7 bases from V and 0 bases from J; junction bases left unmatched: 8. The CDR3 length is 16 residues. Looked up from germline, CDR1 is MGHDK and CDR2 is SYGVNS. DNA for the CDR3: TGTGCCAGCACCAAGGGGGCAGGGGCGAACACCGGGGAGCTGTTTTTT. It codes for CASTKGAGANTGELFF. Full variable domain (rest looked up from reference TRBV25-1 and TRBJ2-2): EADIYQTPRYLVIGTGKKITLECSQTMGHDKMYWYQQDPGMELHLIHYSYGVNSTEKGDLSSESTVSRIRTEHFPLTLESARPSHTSQYLCASTKGAGANTGELFFGEGSRLTVL.

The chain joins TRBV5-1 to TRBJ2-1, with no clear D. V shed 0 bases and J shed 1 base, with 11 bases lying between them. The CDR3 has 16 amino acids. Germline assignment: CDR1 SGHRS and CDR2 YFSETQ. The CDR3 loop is CASSLAIAISYNEQFF. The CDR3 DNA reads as TGCGCCAGCAGCTTGGCCATCGCGATTTCCTACAATGAGCAGTTCTTC. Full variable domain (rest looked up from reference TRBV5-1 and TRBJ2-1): KAGVTQTPRYLIKTRGQQVTLSCSPISGHRSVSWYQQTPGQGLQFLFEYFSETQRNKGNFPGRFSGRQFSNSRSEMNVSTLELGDSALYLCASSLAIAISYNEQFFGPGTRLTVL.

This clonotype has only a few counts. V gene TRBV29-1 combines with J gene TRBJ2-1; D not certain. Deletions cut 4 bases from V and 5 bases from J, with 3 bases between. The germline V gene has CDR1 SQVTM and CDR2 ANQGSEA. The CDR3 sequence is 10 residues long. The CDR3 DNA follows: TGCAGCGTTGCCCACAATGAGCAGTTCTTC. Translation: CSVAHNEQFF.

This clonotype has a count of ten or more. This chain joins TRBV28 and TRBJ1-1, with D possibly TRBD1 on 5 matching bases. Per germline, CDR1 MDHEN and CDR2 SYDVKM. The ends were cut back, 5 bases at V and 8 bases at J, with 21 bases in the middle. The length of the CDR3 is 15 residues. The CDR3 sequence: CASSITHSPTAEAFF. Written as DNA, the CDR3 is TGTGCCAGCAGTATAACTCATTCACCGACAGCCGAAGCTTTCTTT.

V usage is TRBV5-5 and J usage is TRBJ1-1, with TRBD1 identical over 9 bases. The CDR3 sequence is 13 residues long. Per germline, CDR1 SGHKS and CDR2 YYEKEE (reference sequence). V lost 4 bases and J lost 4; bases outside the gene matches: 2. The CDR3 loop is CASSRQGVTEAFF. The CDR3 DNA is TGTGCCAGCAGCCGACAGGGGGTCACTGAAGCTTTCTTT.

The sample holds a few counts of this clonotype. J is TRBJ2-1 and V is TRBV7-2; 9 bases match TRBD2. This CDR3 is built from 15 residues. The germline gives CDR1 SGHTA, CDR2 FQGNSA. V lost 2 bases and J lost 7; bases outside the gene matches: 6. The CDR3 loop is CASSLKSGGRNEQFF. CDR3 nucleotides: TGTGCCAGCAGCTTAAAAAGCGGGGGGAGGAATGAGCAGTTCTTC.

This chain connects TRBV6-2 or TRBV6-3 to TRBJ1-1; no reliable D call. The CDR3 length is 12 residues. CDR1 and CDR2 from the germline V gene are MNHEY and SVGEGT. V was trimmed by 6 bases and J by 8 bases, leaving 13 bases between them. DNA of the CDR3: TGTGCCAGCAGCTCCGGGCGGGGAGAAGCTTTCTTT. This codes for CASSSGRGEAFF.

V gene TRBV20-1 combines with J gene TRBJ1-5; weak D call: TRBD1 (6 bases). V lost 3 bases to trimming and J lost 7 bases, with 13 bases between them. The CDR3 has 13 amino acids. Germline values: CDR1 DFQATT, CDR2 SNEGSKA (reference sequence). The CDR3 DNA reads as TGCAGTGCTAGGAAGGGGGTTGGGCAGCCCCAGCATTTT. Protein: CSARKGVGQPQHF.

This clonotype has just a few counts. CDR3 sequence (DNA): TGTGCCAGCAGCCCCAACGGCAACCGCGCGGCCGCCGGCTACACCTTC. Its translation: CASSPNGNRAAAGYTF. The genes are TRBV7-2 and TRBJ1-2; the D is unclear. V was trimmed by 5 bases and J by 8 bases, leaving 24 bases between them. The CDR3 is made up of 16 amino acids. In germline, CDR1 is SGHTA, CDR2 FQGNSA.

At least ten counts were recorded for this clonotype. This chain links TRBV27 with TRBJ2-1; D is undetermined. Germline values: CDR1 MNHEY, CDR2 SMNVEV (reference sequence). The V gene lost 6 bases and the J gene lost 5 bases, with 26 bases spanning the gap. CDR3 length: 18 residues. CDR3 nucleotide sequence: TGTGCCAGCAGCCCTATAACCGGGTATGGACCGGTTGACAATGAGCAGTTCTTC. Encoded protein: CASSPITGYGPVDNEQFF.

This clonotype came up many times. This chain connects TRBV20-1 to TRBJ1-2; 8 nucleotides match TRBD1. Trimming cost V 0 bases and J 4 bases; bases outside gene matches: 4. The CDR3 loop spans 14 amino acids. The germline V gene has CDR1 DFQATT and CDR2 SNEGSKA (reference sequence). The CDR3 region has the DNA TGCAGTGCTAGAGATGATGACAGGGGCTATGGCTACACCTTC. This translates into CSARDDDRGYGYTF.

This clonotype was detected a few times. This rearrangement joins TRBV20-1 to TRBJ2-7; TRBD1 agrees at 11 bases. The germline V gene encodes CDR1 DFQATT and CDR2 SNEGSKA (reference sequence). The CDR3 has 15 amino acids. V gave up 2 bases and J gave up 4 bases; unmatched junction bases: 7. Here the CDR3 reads CSARLRDRGLYEQYF. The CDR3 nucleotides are TGCAGTGCTAGATTAAGGGACAGGGGGTTGTACGAGCAGTACTTC.

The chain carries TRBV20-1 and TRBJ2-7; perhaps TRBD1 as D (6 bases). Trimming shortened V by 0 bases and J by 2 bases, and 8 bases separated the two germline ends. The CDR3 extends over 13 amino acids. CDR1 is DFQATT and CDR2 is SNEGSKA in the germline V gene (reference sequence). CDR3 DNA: TGCAGTGCTAGAGATTGGACAGCCTACGAGCAGTACTTC. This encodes CSARDWTAYEQYF.

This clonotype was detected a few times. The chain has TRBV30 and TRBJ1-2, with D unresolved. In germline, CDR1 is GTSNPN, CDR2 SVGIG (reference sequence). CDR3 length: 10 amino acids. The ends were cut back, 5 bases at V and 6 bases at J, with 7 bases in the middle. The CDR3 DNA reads TGTGCCTGGGAGAATAATGGCTACACCTTC. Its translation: CAWENNGYTF.

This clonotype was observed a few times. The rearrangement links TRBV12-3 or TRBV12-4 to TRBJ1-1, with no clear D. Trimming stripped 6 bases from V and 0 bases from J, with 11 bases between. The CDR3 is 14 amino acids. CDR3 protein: CASRALVMNTEAFF. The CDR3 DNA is TGTGCCAGCAGGGCACTAGTCATGAACACTGAAGCTTTCTTT.

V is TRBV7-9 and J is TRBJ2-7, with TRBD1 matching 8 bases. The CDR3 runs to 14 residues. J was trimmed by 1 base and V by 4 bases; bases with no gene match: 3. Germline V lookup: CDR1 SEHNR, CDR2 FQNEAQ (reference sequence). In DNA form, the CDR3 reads TGTGCCAGCAGCTCGGGACAGGCTTCCTACGAGCAGTACTTC. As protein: CASSSGQASYEQYF.

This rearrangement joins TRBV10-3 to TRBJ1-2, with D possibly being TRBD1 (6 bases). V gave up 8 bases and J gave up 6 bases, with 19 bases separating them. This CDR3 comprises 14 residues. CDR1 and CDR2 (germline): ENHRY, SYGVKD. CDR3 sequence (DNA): TGTGCCATCCCCGGGACATTAAATGAGGATGGCTACACCTTC. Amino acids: CAIPGTLNEDGYTF.

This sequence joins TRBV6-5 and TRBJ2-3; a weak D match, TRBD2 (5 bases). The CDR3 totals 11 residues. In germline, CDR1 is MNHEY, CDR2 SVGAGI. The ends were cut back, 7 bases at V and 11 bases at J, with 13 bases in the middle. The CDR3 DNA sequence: TGTGCCAGCACCCAAGGAGGCCGGCAGTATTTT. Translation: CASTQGGRQYF.

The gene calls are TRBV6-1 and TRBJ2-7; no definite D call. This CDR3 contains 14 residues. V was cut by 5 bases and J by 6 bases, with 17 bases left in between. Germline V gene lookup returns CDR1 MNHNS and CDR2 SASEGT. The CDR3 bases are TGTGCCAGCAGTAAAGAGGCAGACCCGCTCGAGCAGTACTTC. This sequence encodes CASSKEADPLEQYF.

The CDR3 DNA reads as TGTGCCAGCAGTGGACAGGGCTATGTTCAGCCCCAGCATTTT. Its protein is CASSGQGYVQPQHF. J is TRBJ1-5 and V is TRBV6-2 or TRBV6-3; 8 bases line up with TRBD1. This CDR3 region has 14 residues. CDR1 is MNHEY, CDR2 SVGEGT, per germline. Trimming at V came to 5 bases and at J to 6 bases, leaving 6 bases not matched to a gene.